This TCR beta chain was sequenced during a study of control samples from healthy donors and cancer patients. Produced via immunoSEQ multiplex PCR; TCRdb's table is partial and in-frame only. Here the sample spans 150,000 to 200,000 clones, roughly 91% being singletons. This clone was picked up one time. Sequenced input: blood. This sequence originates from a man between 18 and 35 years old in good health.

The CDR3 region has the DNA TGTGCCAGCAGCCCCAGGCGTATCACTGAAGCTTTCTTT. Its protein product is CASSPRRITEAFF. The chain combines TRBV12-3 or TRBV12-4 with TRBJ1-1; D unclear. There are 13 residues in the CDR3. V was shortened by 6 bases and J by 4 bases, with 12 bases between the two germline ends.